This T cell receptor (beta chain) comes out of a study of shared clonotypes between healthy human individuals. Trimming cost V 7 bases and J 0 bases, with 11 bases left between them. CDR1 and CDR2 (germline): SQVTM, ANQGSEA. This CDR3 comprises 13 residues. Libraries were prepared by immunoSEQ multiplex PCR; TCRdb keeps only in-frame clonotypes and omits some of them. Of roughly 2.4 million clones in the sample, 90% to 96% are singletons; the top ten hold more than 0.1%. A note on this clone: As yet, its antigen is unknown.

Whole-study findings and limits: Clonotype sharing among donors was expected to depend on sequencing depth.

What was sequenced was naive CD4+ T cells sorted from blood. Subset given: CD45RA+ positively selected. The V call is TRBV29-1, the J call TRBJ2-3, with D maybe TRBD1 (5 bases). The receptor was isolated from a man younger than 35 in good health. CDR3 in amino acids: CSGDRGSTDTQYF. Here the CDR3 DNA reads TGCAGCGGGGATAGGGGTAGCACAGATACGCAGTATTTT.